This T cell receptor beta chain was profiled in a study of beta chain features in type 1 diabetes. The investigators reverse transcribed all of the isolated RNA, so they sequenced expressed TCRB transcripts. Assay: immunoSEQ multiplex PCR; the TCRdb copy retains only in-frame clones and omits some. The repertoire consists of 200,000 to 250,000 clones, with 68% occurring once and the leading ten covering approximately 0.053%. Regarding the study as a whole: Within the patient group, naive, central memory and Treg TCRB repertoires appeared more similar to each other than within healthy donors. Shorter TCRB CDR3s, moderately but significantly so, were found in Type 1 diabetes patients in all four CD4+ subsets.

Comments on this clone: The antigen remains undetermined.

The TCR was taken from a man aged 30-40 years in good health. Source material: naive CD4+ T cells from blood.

CDR3 nucleotides: TGTGCCTACCAGCGGTTCGGGGTTTACAATGAGCAGTTCTTC. Protein product: CAYQRFGVYNEQFF. The genes are TRBV30 and TRBJ2-1; TRBD2 is a possible D gene (5 bases). The CDR3 spans 14 residues. V lost 7 bases and J lost 4, with 17 bases in between. CDR1 is GTSNPN, CDR2 SVGIG, per germline (reference sequence).